This TCR beta chain was sequenced for a study of blood T cell repertoires in COVID-19 (dated by TCRdb to between 2020 and 2021). General notes on the study: Collaborator samples came from the United States, Italy and Spain and covered acute and convalescent phases of COVID-19. The material from the prospective study consisted of cDNA or gDNA derived from T cells, B-cell-depleted T cells, or PBMCs. Deeply sampled blood TCRbeta repertoires from subjects exposed to, actively infected with, or recovered from COVID-19 were included in the dataset. A freely available public database, intended as a resource for researchers studying the immune response to SARS-CoV-2, is where the repertoires were released. Samples were obtained from the ongoing ImmuneRACE study (first 160 participants) and from about 1,300 subjects provided by 6 global collaborators. A de-identified subject ID, COVID-19 status, age in years and sex were almost always included in the sample metadata. Where available, HLA class I and class II types were taken from metadata supplied by the sample provider and were not determined by assay-based typing. The paper's findings and limits, for the study overall: Clinical and demographic metadata were provided uncurated, with the amount varying by source and participant.

This clone was detected only a few times. The antigen it recognizes is unknown. Sequence at one end of the junction differs from germline and may be a read error. TCRbeta CDR3 regions were amplified from genomic DNA using the immunoSEQ Assay, a bias-controlled multiplex PCR. From the authors' description of their analysis: The number of nucleated cells in each sample was estimated by amplification of reference gene primers within the assay. Sequence reads were collapsed and filtered to measure the absolute abundance of every unique TCRbeta CDR3 rearrangement. For each sample, productive Simpson clonality was calculated as the square root of Simpson's diversity index across productive rearrangements. Here the immuneACCESS table is served through TCRdb, limited to in-frame sequences with V and J called. Missing clones are a known gap in these copies; in checked studies unresolved V genes cover under half, and the rest lacks a known reason. The D gene and trimming were derived from the DNA, and the V and J assignments and clone size from that table. For this sample there are 95,000 to 150,000 clones; about 80% appear just once. The ten largest clones take up 3.8% of the sample.

The germline V gene (reference sequence) yields LNHDA for CDR1 and SQIVND for CDR2. There are 12 amino acids in the CDR3, from cysteine to phenylalanine inclusive. Only the CDR3 portion is preserved as DNA: 36 bases, with reading frame beginning at the first base. Whole blood was collected in K2EDTA tubes by collaborating institutions according to the institutions' own protocols. For TCRbeta analysis, collaborators shipped samples in one of three forms: frozen whole blood, isolated PBMCs, or DNA extracted from either of those sample types. This TCR came from a woman aged 45-60 years with acute or convalescent COVID-19. Sequencing was carried out using peripheral blood. This sequence uses TRBV19 and TRBJ2-2; TRBD2 is perhaps the D gene, given 6 matching bases. The sequenced DNA: TGTTCAGGAGGGCTGTTTCGCCGGGGAGCTGTTTTT. This yields the protein CSGGLFRRGAVF.